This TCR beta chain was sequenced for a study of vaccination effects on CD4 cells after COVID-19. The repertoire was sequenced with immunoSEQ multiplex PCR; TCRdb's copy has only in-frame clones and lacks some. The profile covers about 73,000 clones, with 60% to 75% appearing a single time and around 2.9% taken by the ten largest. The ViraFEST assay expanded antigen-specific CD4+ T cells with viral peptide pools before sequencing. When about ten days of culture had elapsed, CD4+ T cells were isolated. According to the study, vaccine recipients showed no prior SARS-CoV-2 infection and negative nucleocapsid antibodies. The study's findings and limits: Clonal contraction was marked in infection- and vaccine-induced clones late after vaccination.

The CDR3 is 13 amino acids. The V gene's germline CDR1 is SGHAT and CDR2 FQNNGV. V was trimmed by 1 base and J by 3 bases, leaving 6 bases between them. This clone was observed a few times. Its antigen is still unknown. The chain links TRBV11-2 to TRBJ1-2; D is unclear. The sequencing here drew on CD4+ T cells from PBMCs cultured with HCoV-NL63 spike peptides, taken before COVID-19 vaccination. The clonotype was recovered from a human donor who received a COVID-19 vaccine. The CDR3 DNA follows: TGTGCCAGCAGCTTAGGGGCAGACTATGGCTACACCTTC. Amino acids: CASSLGADYGYTF. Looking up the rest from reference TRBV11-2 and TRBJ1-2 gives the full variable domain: EAGVAQSPRYKIIEKRQSVAFWCNPISGHATLYWYQQILGQGPKLLIQFQNNGVVDDSQLPKDRFSAERLKGVDSTLKIQPAKLEDSAVYLCASSLGADYGYTFGSGTRLTVV.